The 17 T cell receptor beta chains in this list originate from one sample, sequenced in a study of identical twins. MiXCR was run by TCRdb on the 5' RACE reads, yielding one entry per CDR3 protein. Of 450,000 to 500,000 distinct CDR3 sequences in the sample, roughly 13% were seen once. The data were also submitted as part of a second study, on yellow fever vaccine responses in identical twins.

The sequenced sample consisted of CD4+ T cells sorted from blood. The receptor set was obtained from a woman between 18 and 29 years old in good health.

V is TRBV4-3 and J is TRBJ2-1; 8 bases match TRBD2. The CDR3 sequence is 17 residues long. After removal of 0 bases from V and 2 bases from J, the junction contained 6 bases not matched to a gene. Germline CDR1 LGHNA, CDR2 YSLEER. The CDR3 coding sequence is TGCGCCAGCAGCCAAGACGGGGGGGGAGATCCCTACAATGAGCAGTTCTTC. It encodes CASSQDGGGDPYNEQFF.

This clonotype was picked up one time. V is TRBV9 and J is TRBJ2-1; 13 bases are shared with TRBD2. V was pared by 0 bases and J by 6 bases, with 9 bases of the junction left unmatched. In germline, CDR1 is SGDLS, CDR2 YYNGEE. The CDR3 consists of 18 residues. This CDR3 reads CASSVGLAGGRLSNEQFF. For the CDR3, the DNA is TGTGCCAGCAGCGTAGGACTAGCGGGAGGTCGATTGTCCAATGAGCAGTTCTTC.

This chain joins TRBV4-3 and TRBJ1-1; unclear D gene. The CDR3 covers 15 residues. V was cut by 0 bases and J by 0 bases, with 8 bases left in between. The germline V gene has CDR1 LGHNA and CDR2 YSLEER. CDR3 region: CASSQELGVNTEAFF. The CDR3 nucleotides are TGCGCCAGCAGCCAAGAACTTGGGGTGAACACTGAAGCTTTCTTT.

There are a few counts of this clonotype. The rearrangement links TRBV11-2 to TRBJ2-3; TRBD2 agrees at 12 bases. The CDR3 loop spans 16 amino acids. V was pared by 4 bases and J by 1 base, with 3 bases of the junction left unmatched. The germline V gene encodes CDR1 SGHAT and CDR2 FQNNGV. This CDR3 reads CASSSTSGGGTDTQYF. CDR3 bases: TGTGCCAGCAGCTCGACTAGCGGGGGAGGCACAGATACGCAGTATTTT.

This clonotype was seen only a few times. The chain uses TRBV7-2 and TRBJ1-6; TRBD1 matches at 9 bases. The CDR3 loop spans 15 amino acids. Trimming cost V 4 bases and J 6 bases; bases outside gene matches: 4. Germline V gene data show CDR1 as SGHTA and CDR2 as FQGNSA. The CDR3 spells CASSSGTGINSPLHF. The DNA for the CDR3 is TGTGCCAGCAGCTCCGGGACAGGGATTAATTCACCCCTCCACTTT.

The CDR3 DNA reads as TGTGCCAGCAGTGAAGACTTCCAAGAGACCCAGTACTTC. The encoded protein is CASSEDFQETQYF. The rearrangement links TRBV2 to TRBJ2-5; no reliable D call. CDR1 and CDR2 (germline): SNHLY, FYNNEI. This CDR3 has 13 residues. V was clipped by 1 base and J by 1 base, with 4 bases between them.

This clonotype was recorded at least ten times. The chain links TRBV4-3 to TRBJ1-6; D is undetermined. Germline lookup yields CDR1 LGHNA and CDR2 YSLEER. This CDR3 is built from 14 residues. Trimming removed 0 bases at V and 8 bases at J, with 8 bases between. The CDR3 region has the DNA TGCGCCAGCAGCCAAGATGTCGATTATTCACCCCTCCACTTT. It translates to CASSQDVDYSPLHF.

The V call is TRBV3-1, the J call TRBJ2-3; TRBD2 agrees at 12 bases. Germline V gene sequence: CDR1 LGHDT, CDR2 YNNKEL (reference sequence). V lost 4 bases and J lost 2; bases outside the gene matches: 10. The CDR3 is 18 residues long. CDR3 DNA sequence: TGTGCCAGCAGCCGGCTAGCTGGACTAGCGGGGCTCACAGATACGCAGTATTTT. This sequence encodes CASSRLAGLAGLTDTQYF.

This clonotype showed up many times. The V call is TRBV20-1, the J call TRBJ2-4; D remains ambiguous. There are 14 residues in the CDR3. The V gene lost 0 bases and the J gene lost 0 bases, with 6 bases spanning the gap. The V gene's germline CDR1 is DFQATT and CDR2 SNEGSKA (reference sequence). In DNA form, the CDR3 reads TGCAGTGCTAGAGATCAGGTAGCCAAAAACATTCAGTACTTC. This translates into CSARDQVAKNIQYF.

The chain uses TRBV30 and TRBJ2-7; D is unresolved. Germline V gene data show CDR1 as GTSNPN and CDR2 as SVGIG (reference sequence). CDR3 length equals 14 residues. Trimming left V 8 bases short and J 7 bases short, with 24 bases between. The CDR3 DNA is TGTGCCGGGGTTTTCATGATGGGATCGAGAGAGCAGTACTTC. Amino acid sequence: CAGVFMMGSREQYF.

This clonotype showed up just a few times. As DNA, the CDR3 is TGTGCCACCGCCGGGGCTGCAGACACCATATATTTT. Its protein is CATAGAADTIYF. This chain uses TRBV12-3 or TRBV12-4 with TRBJ1-3, with D possibly being TRBD1 (5 bases). Trimming removed 10 bases from V and 8 bases from J, with 15 bases in between. The CDR3 spans 12 residues.

This clonotype was found many times. This chain uses TRBV12-3 or TRBV12-4 with TRBJ1-2; 7 positions match TRBD1. V shed 6 bases and J 2 bases; nucleotides not matched to a gene: 6. The CDR3 consists of 14 residues. CDR3 in amino acids: CASSRATGNYGYTF. CDR3 DNA sequence: TGTGCCAGCAGCCGAGCGACAGGGAACTATGGCTACACCTTC.

This clonotype was found a few times. The V and J genes are TRBV4-1 and TRBJ2-2; 7 bases line up with TRBD2. Germline values: CDR1 MGHRA, CDR2 YSYEKL. V lost 0 bases to trimming and J lost 4 bases; unmatched junction nucleotides: 11. The length of the CDR3 is 18 residues. CDR3 bases: TGCGCCAGCAGCCAAGATAGGGGCGGGAGTCGAGGCACCGGGGAGCTGTTTTTT. Protein: CASSQDRGGSRGTGELFF.

The sample holds a few counts of this clonotype. The chain combines TRBV3-1 with TRBJ2-7; 8 nucleotides align to TRBD1. The CDR3 totals 14 residues. CDR1 is LGHDT and CDR2 is YNNKEL in the germline V gene (reference sequence). V lost 1 base to trimming and J lost 4 bases; unmatched junction nucleotides: 3. The CDR3 region is CASSQVTGAYEQYF. The CDR3 DNA sequence: TGTGCCAGCAGCCAAGTGACAGGGGCGTACGAGCAGTACTTC.

J is TRBJ1-4 and V is TRBV18; D call uncertain. Germline values: CDR1 KGHSH, CDR2 LQKENI. The CDR3 length is 11 residues. V shed 2 bases and J shed 7 bases, with 2 bases lying between them. The CDR3 protein is CASSPSEKLFF. The CDR3, as DNA: TGTGCCAGCTCACCATCTGAAAAACTGTTTTTT.

The chain uses TRBV5-1 and TRBJ2-5, with a tentative D call TRBD1 (6 bases). CDR1 is SGHRS, CDR2 YFSETQ, per germline. Trimming removed 4 bases from V and 6 bases from J, with 16 bases in between. This CDR3 contains 14 residues. CDR3 protein: CASSASGTSKTQYF. CDR3 nucleotides: TGCGCCAGCAGCGCATCCGGGACATCGAAGACCCAGTACTTC. Looking up the rest from reference TRBV5-1 and TRBJ2-5 gives the full variable domain: KAGVTQTPRYLIKTRGQQVTLSCSPISGHRSVSWYQQTPGQGLQFLFEYFSETQRNKGNFPGRFSGRQFSNSRSEMNVSTLELGDSALYLCASSASGTSKTQYFGPGTRLLVL.

A few counts support this clonotype. This chain links TRBV24-1 with TRBJ2-1, with a tentative D call TRBD1 (6 bases). Trimming cost V 4 bases and J 0 bases, with 12 bases left between them. The CDR3 totals 16 residues. Germline V gives CDR1 KGHDR, CDR2 SFDVKD. CDR3 coding DNA: TGTGCCACCAGTGACCCACAGGGAAGCTCCTACAATGAGCAGTTCTTC. Its translation: CATSDPQGSSYNEQFF.